Shown below are 15 T cell receptor beta chains from a single sample sequenced in a study of control samples from healthy donors and cancer patients. TCRdb's table, derived via immunoSEQ multiplex PCR, lists solely in-frame clones and lacks some. There are about 55,000 clones in the sample; about 96% occur only once, and 0.9% to 1.2% lies in the top ten. Sequenced sample: blood. All receptors come from a woman between 18 and 30 years old in good health.

The J gene is TRBJ1-1, the V gene TRBV30; 7 positions match TRBD1. Germline lookup yields CDR1 GTSNPN and CDR2 SVGIG (reference sequence). CDR3 size: 12 residues. J gave up 1 base and V 5 bases, and 1 base lay outside the gene matches. The CDR3 DNA sequence: TGTGCCTGGGACAGGGCGAACACTGAAGCTTTCTTT. The encoded protein is CAWDRANTEAFF.

The rearrangement links TRBV4-1 to TRBJ1-1; D gene ambiguous. The CDR3 covers 13 residues. Per the germline V gene, CDR1 is MGHRA and CDR2 is YSYEKL. Deletions cut 3 bases from V and 0 bases from J, with 5 bases between. CDR3 coding DNA: TGCGCCAGCAGCCACCCATTGAACACTGAAGCTTTCTTT. It codes for CASSHPLNTEAFF.

The chain links TRBV11-3 to TRBJ2-1; no clear D gene. Trimming shortened V by 4 bases and J by 7 bases, and 8 bases separated the two germline ends. This CDR3 is built from 12 residues. Per the germline V gene, CDR1 is SGHNT and CDR2 is YENEEA. CDR3 DNA sequence: TGTGCCAGCAGCTCCCGACGGAATGAGCAGTTCTTC. Its translation: CASSSRRNEQFF. Based on the CDR3 plus reference TRBV11-3 and TRBJ2-1, the full variable domain is EAGVVQSPRYKIIEKKQPVAFWCNPISGHNTLYWYLQNLGQGPELLIRYENEEAVDDSQLPKDRFSAERLKGVDSTLKIQPAELGDSAVYLCASSSRRNEQFFGPGTRLTVL.

The chain is built from TRBV28 and TRBJ1-5; D is possibly TRBD1 (5 bases). V lost 3 bases and J 4 bases, leaving 13 bases between the germline ends. Germline assignment: CDR1 MDHEN and CDR2 SYDVKM. CDR3 length equals 15 residues. The DNA of the CDR3 is TGTGCCAGCAGTTTGAGGTGGAGGGGTAATCAGCCCCAGCATTTT. This encodes CASSLRWRGNQPQHF. The full variable domain, with the rest looked up from reference TRBV28 and TRBJ1-5, is DVKVTQSSRYLVKRTGEKVFLECVQDMDHENMFWYRQDPGLGLRLIYFSYDVKMKEKGDIPEGYSVSREKKERFSLILESASTNQTSMYLCASSLRWRGNQPQHFGDGTRLSIL.

The V call is TRBV19, the J call TRBJ1-5; no clear D. V was shortened by 4 bases and J by 5 bases, with 12 bases between the two germline ends. CDR1 and CDR2 from the germline V gene are LNHDA and SQIVND (reference sequence). There are 14 residues in the CDR3. CDR3 coding DNA: TGTGCCAGTAGTAAATCCTGGGCCGATCAGCCCCAGCATTTT. Its protein is CASSKSWADQPQHF. The full variable domain, its missing parts supplied by reference TRBV19 and TRBJ1-5, is DGGITQSPKYLFRKEGQNVTLSCEQNLNHDAMYWYRQDPGQGLRLIYYSQIVNDFQKGDIAEGYSVSREKKESFPLTVTSAQKNPTAFYLCASSKSWADQPQHFGDGTRLSIL.

This clone was seen just once. CDR3 protein: CASTHSPQGDQPQHF. CDR3 coding DNA: TGTGCCAGCACCCATTCCCCCCAGGGGGATCAGCCCCAGCATTTT. This chain uses TRBV5-5 with TRBJ1-5; 7 bases match TRBD1. CDR3 length: 15 amino acids. V was pared by 6 bases and J by 5 bases, with 11 bases of the junction left unmatched. The germline V gene has CDR1 SGHKS and CDR2 YYEKEE (reference sequence).

The chain is built from TRBV7-3 and TRBJ1-6; D remains unclear. The CDR3 length is 15 residues. V shed 5 bases and J shed 0 bases, with 8 bases lying between them. CDR1 and CDR2 (germline): SGHTA, FQGTGA. As DNA, the CDR3 is TGTGCCAGCAGCATATCCAGCTCCTATAATTCACCCCTCCACTTT. Amino acids: CASSISSSYNSPLHF. The full variable domain, its missing parts supplied by reference TRBV7-3 and TRBJ1-6, is GAGVSQTPSNKVTEKGKYVELRCDPISGHTALYWYRQSLGQGPEFLIYFQGTGAADDSGLPNDRFFAVRPEGSVSTLKIQRTERGDSAVYLCASSISSSYNSPLHFGNGTRLTVT.

The CDR3 region has the DNA TGTGCCAGCAGTTACCTGGGGGGGGCTGAGACTGAAGCTTTCTTT. Its translation: CASSYLGGAETEAFF. This chain joins TRBV6-5 and TRBJ1-1, with a tentative D call TRBD1 (6 bases). The V end lost 2 bases, the J end lost 5 bases, and 15 bases lay between the germline ends. The CDR3 loop spans 15 amino acids. CDR1 and CDR2 (germline): MNHEY, SVGAGI.

This chain uses TRBV19 with TRBJ1-2, with 7 bases lining up with TRBD1. In germline, CDR1 is LNHDA, CDR2 SQIVND (reference sequence). CDR3 length: 13 residues. Unmatched junction bases numbered 7, after V lost 6 bases and J lost 6 bases. The CDR3 here is CASSPDRSDGYTF. In DNA, the CDR3 is TGTGCCAGTAGCCCGGACAGGTCTGATGGCTACACCTTC.

The chain joins TRBV6-6 to TRBJ2-3; D call uncertain. Germline CDR1 MNHNY, CDR2 SVGAGI (reference sequence). V was trimmed by 2 bases and J by 3 bases, leaving 9 bases between them. The CDR3 contains 14 residues. The CDR3 sequence: CASSYLYLTDTQYF. The CDR3 DNA follows: TGTGCCAGCAGTTACCTGTATTTGACAGATACGCAGTATTTT.

The genes are TRBV27 and TRBJ1-1; no clear D. The CDR3 totals 10 residues. Germline V lookup: CDR1 MNHEY, CDR2 SMNVEV (reference sequence). Trimming left V 7 bases short and J 5 bases short, with 5 bases between. In nucleotides, the CDR3 is TGTGCCAGCATTGAGACTGAAGCTTTCTTT. Protein sequence: CASIETEAFF.

In this sample, this clone turned up once. The chain joins TRBV12-3 or TRBV12-4 to TRBJ1-1; D call uncertain. This CDR3 has 13 amino acids. Trimming left V 4 bases short and J 7 bases short, with 13 bases between. CDR3 loop: CASSSSLIVEAFF. The CDR3 region has the DNA TGTGCCAGCAGTTCAAGTTTGATTGTTGAAGCTTTCTTT.

J is TRBJ2-3 and V is TRBV3-1 (or the pseudogene TRBV3-2), with TRBD2 matching over 8 bases. The CDR3 runs 17 residues. Germline CDR1 LGHDT, CDR2 YNNKEL (reference sequence). V dropped 0 bases and J dropped 3; count of bases not matched to a gene: 8. The CDR3 spells CASSQDLTGGKTDTQYF. The DNA of the CDR3 is TGTGCCAGCAGCCAAGATCTCACGGGGGGGAAAACAGATACGCAGTATTTT.

The chain links TRBV5-4 to TRBJ1-2, with 8 bases lining up with TRBD1. The germline V gene encodes CDR1 SGHNT and CDR2 YYREEE (reference sequence). This CDR3 spans 12 amino acids. V lost 4 bases and J lost 13; bases outside the gene matches: 9. The CDR3 region has the DNA TGTGCCAGCAGCACCGACAGGGGATCGGGCACCTTC. This translates into CASSTDRGSGTF.

The chain couples TRBV9 to TRBJ1-1; D gene unclear. The germline V and J ends were trimmed by 2 bases and 1 base, with 6 bases remaining between them. This CDR3 region has 13 residues. Germline CDR1 reads SGDLS; CDR2 reads YYNGEE. CDR3 nucleotides: TGTGCCAGCAGCGTGCAAGAGAACACTGAAGCTTTCTTT. Protein sequence: CASSVQENTEAFF.